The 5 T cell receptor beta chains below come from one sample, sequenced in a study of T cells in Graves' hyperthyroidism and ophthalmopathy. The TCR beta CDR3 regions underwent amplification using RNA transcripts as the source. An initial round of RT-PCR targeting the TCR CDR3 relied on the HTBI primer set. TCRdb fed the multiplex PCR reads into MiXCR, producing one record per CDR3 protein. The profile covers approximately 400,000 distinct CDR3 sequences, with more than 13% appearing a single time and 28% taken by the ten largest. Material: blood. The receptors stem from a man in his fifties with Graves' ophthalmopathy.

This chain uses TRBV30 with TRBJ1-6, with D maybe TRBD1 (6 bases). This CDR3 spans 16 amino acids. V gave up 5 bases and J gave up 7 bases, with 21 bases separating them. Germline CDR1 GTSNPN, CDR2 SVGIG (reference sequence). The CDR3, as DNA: TGTGCCTGGTCCAACAACCCAGGGGTCGGGAATTCACCCCTCCACTTT. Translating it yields CAWSNNPGVGNSPLHF.

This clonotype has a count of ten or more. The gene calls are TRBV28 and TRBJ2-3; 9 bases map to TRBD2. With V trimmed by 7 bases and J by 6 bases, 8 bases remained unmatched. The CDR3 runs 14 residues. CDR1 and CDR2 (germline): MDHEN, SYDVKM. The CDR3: CASTTSGRKDTQYF. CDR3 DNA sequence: TGTGCCAGCACAACCAGCGGGAGGAAGGATACGCAGTATTTT.

The CDR3 is CASSWLAVSSYNEQFF. CDR3 DNA sequence: TGTGCCAGCAGCTGGCTAGCGGTCTCCTCCTACAATGAGCAGTTCTTC. The chain combines TRBV7-9 with TRBJ2-1; 7 nucleotides align to TRBD2. The junction had 6 bases not matched to a gene; V was cut back by 4 bases and J by 0 bases. Germline loops: CDR1 SEHNR, CDR2 FQNEAQ (reference sequence). CDR3 length: 16 amino acids.

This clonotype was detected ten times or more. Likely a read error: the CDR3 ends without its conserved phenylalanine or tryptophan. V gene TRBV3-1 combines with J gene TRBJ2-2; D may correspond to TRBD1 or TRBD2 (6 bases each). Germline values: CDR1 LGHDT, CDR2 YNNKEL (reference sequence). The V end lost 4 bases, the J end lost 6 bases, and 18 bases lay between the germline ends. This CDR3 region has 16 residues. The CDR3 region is CASSPDSGARAGELFL. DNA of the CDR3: TGTGCCAGCAGCCCAGATTCGGGGGCTCGAGCCGGGGAGCTGTTTCTT.

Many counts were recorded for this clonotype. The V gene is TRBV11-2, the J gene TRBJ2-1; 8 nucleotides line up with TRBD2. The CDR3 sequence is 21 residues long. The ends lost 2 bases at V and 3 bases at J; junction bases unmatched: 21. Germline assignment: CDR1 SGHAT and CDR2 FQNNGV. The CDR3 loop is CASSLWAREGREALSYNEQFF. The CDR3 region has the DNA TGTGCCAGCAGCTTATGGGCTCGGGAGGGCCGGGAAGCCCTGAGCTACAATGAGCAGTTCTTC.